The next 2 T cell receptor beta chains were all read from a single sample in a study of T-cell reconstitution after alpha-beta-depleted transplantation in children. Preparation of the TCRbeta library was carried out with unique molecular identifiers. TCRdb called the PCR reads again in MiXCR, with one record for every CDR3 protein. Of approximately 91,000 distinct CDR3 sequences in the sample, approximately 8.4% were seen once. The sequences come from PBMCs from the stem cell graft donor, collected from the stem cell graft. These receptors were taken from a human donor who donated a stem cell graft to a child with congenital amegakaryocytic thrombocytopenia.

This clonotype was observed at least ten times. The chain's CDR3 is CSARQGAGGYTF. Here the CDR3 DNA reads TGCAGTGCTAGACAGGGGGCAGGAGGCTACACCTTC. The chain couples TRBV20-1 to TRBJ1-2; the match to TRBD1 covers 8 bases. CDR1 and CDR2 (germline): DFQATT, SNEGSKA (reference sequence). The CDR3 spans 12 residues. V dropped 2 bases and J dropped 8; count of bases not matched to a gene: 4.

In its sample, this clonotype was seen many times. V is TRBV29-1 and J is TRBJ2-3, with D possibly TRBD2 on 5 matching bases. The germline gives CDR1 SQVTM, CDR2 ANQGSEA. V was trimmed by 0 bases and J by 1 base, leaving 8 bases between them. The CDR3 is 14 residues long. This chain's CDR3 is CSVEDTGGTDTQYF. CDR3 nucleotide sequence: TGCAGCGTTGAAGATACCGGGGGCACAGATACGCAGTATTTT.